The rows below give T cell receptor beta chains drawn from one sample of a study of blood T cell repertoires in COVID-19. Method: immunoSEQ multiplex PCR; TCRdb's copy keeps in-frame clones and lacks some. The sample consists of fewer than 250,000 clones, 85% to 90% of them appearing once. The specimen was peripheral blood. These receptors were obtained from a man over 45 with acute or convalescent COVID-19. CDR3s include the opening cysteine and the closing phenylalanine or tryptophan. Fields, in order: clone size, V gene, D gene, J gene, CDR3 length, CDR3 DNA, CDR3 protein. A D gene is named only where the DNA matches it firmly. Clone size is given for some rows only: seen once, a few or many times, or a class if the clone is expanded.

abundance: .; v_gene: TRBV7-9; d_gene: TRBD1; j_gene: TRBJ1-3; len: 15; CDR3nt: TGTGCCAGCAGCTTACAGGGGGCAGGTGGAAACACCATATATTTT; CDR3aa: CASSLQGAGGNTIYF
abundance: .; v_gene: TRBV30; d_gene: .; j_gene: TRBJ1-6; len: 13; CDR3nt: TGTGCCTTGGGGCGACAGGATAATTCACCCCTCCACTTT; CDR3aa: CALGRQDNSPLHF
abundance: .; v_gene: TRBV12-3/TRBV12-4; d_gene: .; j_gene: TRBJ1-2; len: 13; CDR3nt: TGTGCCAGCAGTACACCCAGGGGAAGGGGCTACACCTTC; CDR3aa: CASSTPRGRGYTF
abundance: .; v_gene: TRBV18; d_gene: TRBD1; j_gene: TRBJ1-3; len: 17; CDR3nt: TGTGCCAGCTCACCGAGGCTTGGACAGGTCTCTGGAAACACCATATATTTT; CDR3aa: CASSPRLGQVSGNTIYF
abundance: .; v_gene: TRBV5-1; d_gene: TRBD1; j_gene: TRBJ2-7; len: 15; CDR3nt: TGCGCCAGCAGCTTGGGACAGGGGCGAATCCGCGAGCAGTACTTC; CDR3aa: CASSLGQGRIREQYF
abundance: .; v_gene: TRBV12-5; d_gene: TRBD1; j_gene: TRBJ2-5; len: 14; CDR3nt: TGTGCTAGTGGTTCCGGACAGGGGGCACAGACCCAGTACTTC; CDR3aa: CASGSGQGAQTQYF
abundance: few; v_gene: TRBV7-9; d_gene: .; j_gene: TRBJ1-2; len: 16; CDR3nt: TGTGCCAGCAGCTTAGCTGGGACGGGGGAGAACTATGGCTACACCTTC; CDR3aa: CASSLAGTGENYGYTF
abundance: .; v_gene: TRBV6-2/TRBV6-3; d_gene: .; j_gene: TRBJ1-1; len: 15; CDR3nt: TGTGCCAGCAGTTCACAGGCAGGGAGGGCCACTGAAGCTTTCTTT; CDR3aa: CASSSQAGRATEAFF
abundance: .; v_gene: TRBV28; d_gene: .; j_gene: TRBJ2-3; len: 14; CDR3nt: TGTGCCAGCCAGGGGGGAACTAGCACAGATACGCAGTATTTT; CDR3aa: CASQGGTSTDTQYF
abundance: .; v_gene: TRBV5-1; d_gene: .; j_gene: TRBJ1-3; len: 16; CDR3nt: TGCGCCAGCAGCCCCCTCTGGACAGACTCTGGAAACACCATATATTTT; CDR3aa: CASSPLWTDSGNTIYF